Included here is one T cell receptor beta chain sequence, with context. This sample is part of a study of blood T cell repertoires in COVID-19. Overall study context: Acute and convalescent COVID-19 specimens originated in the United States, Italy and Spain. T cells, B-cell-depleted T cells, or PBMCs provided the cDNA or gDNA that served as material.

This CDR3 region has 14 residues. Germline V gene lookup returns CDR1 MGHRA and CDR2 YSYEKL. The trim removed 2 bases at V and 7 bases at J, leaving 0 bases unmatched. Source study methods: It was from reference gene primer amplification that nucleated cell counts were estimated. Repertoires were generated with immunoSEQ multiplex PCR, while TCRdb's copy carries only in-frame clones and drops some. V and J calls and clone size follow that table, whereas D and trimming were derived from the DNA. Here the sample spans about 75,000 clones, roughly 87% being singletons. Sequenced sample: peripheral blood. The chain is built from TRBV4-1 and TRBJ1-6; 9 bases are a match to TRBD1. The receptor was isolated from a woman in her forties or fifties with acute or convalescent COVID-19. Here the CDR3 DNA reads TGCGCCAGCAGCCAAACAGGGGGCAATTCACCCCTCCACTTT. Protein product: CASSQTGGNSPLHF.